This T cell receptor beta chain was captured in a study of cytomegalovirus exposure and HLA in healthy donors. Study-wide findings and caveats: Most TCR sequences were uncommon, yet certain public TCRs appeared in many donors.

In regard to this clone: As yet, its antigen is unknown.

The PCR employed 60 Vbeta primers together with 13 Jbeta primers. Using immunoSEQ multiplex PCR, the repertoire was profiled, and TCRdb retains in-frame clones only, with some absent. The profile covers about 90,000 clones, with less than 80% appearing a single time and 2.1% taken by the ten largest. The CDR3 consists of 16 residues. The germline gives CDR1 SGHRS, CDR2 YFSETQ. The V and J ends lost 4 bases and 0 bases respectively, with 16 bases between them. The clonotype originates from a man under 40 in good health and CMV-seronegative. The chain employs TRBV5-1 and TRBJ1-1; D is ambiguous. Material for sequencing was PBMCs. This CDR3 reads CASSPGEGSMNTEAFF. CDR3 nucleotide sequence: TGCGCCAGCAGCCCGGGTGAGGGTTCCATGAACACTGAAGCTTTCTTT.